The 9 T cell receptor beta chains presented below share a single source sample, sequenced in a study of T cells in Graves' hyperthyroidism and ophthalmopathy. What was amplified from RNA transcripts were TCR beta CDR3 regions. RT-PCR in the first round (using the HTBI primer set) targeted the TCR CDR3. Using its own MiXCR run on the multiplex PCR reads, TCRdb lists one record per CDR3 protein. Of a few hundred thousand distinct CDR3 sequences listed, more than 45% are singletons. Material for sequencing was peripheral blood or thyroid tissue (not recorded which). These receptors were collected from a woman aged 18-30 years with Graves' hyperthyroidism.

This clonotype was counted ten times or more. The genes are TRBV5-1 and TRBJ2-7; TRBD2 might be the D (6 bases). CDR3 size: 15 residues. V lost 0 bases and J lost 0, with 10 bases in between. CDR1 is SGHRS and CDR2 is YFSETQ in the germline V gene. The CDR3 nucleotides read TGCGCCAGCAGCTTGGTTCGCGGGAACTCCTACGAGCAGTACTTC. This codes for CASSLVRGNSYEQYF.

This clonotype was counted ten times or more. The V call is TRBV6-5, the J call TRBJ1-6; perhaps TRBD1 as D (5 bases). The CDR3 is made up of 16 amino acids. The germline V gene has CDR1 MNHEY and CDR2 SVGAGI. Trimming took 5 bases from V and 1 from J, leaving 12 bases between them. CDR3 bases: TGTGCCAGCAGTCGGACACTGGGGTCCTATAATTCACCCCTCCACTTT. Translation gives CASSRTLGSYNSPLHF.

This clonotype was seen at least ten times. V usage is TRBV6-4 and J usage is TRBJ2-2; 8 positions agree with TRBD1. The trim removed 5 bases at V and 4 bases at J, leaving 3 bases unmatched. CDR1 MRHNA and CDR2 SNTAGT come from the germline V gene. This CDR3 region has 14 residues. CDR3 residues: CASSSQGVTGELFF. The DNA for the CDR3 is TGTGCCAGCAGTTCACAGGGGGTCACCGGGGAGCTGTTTTTT.

For the CDR3, the DNA is TGCGCCAGCAGCCAAGAGATGTCGGGACACCCAGATACGCAGTATTTT. This sequence encodes CASSQEMSGHPDTQYF. The chain has TRBV4-1 and TRBJ2-3; possibly TRBD1 for D (6 bases). CDR1 is MGHRA and CDR2 is YSYEKL in the germline V gene. The CDR3 spans 16 residues. The V end lost 0 bases, the J end lost 4 bases, and 14 bases lay between the germline ends.

A note on this clonotype: A much larger clone sits a single nucleotide away, making a read error possible. The chain joins TRBV5-4 to TRBJ2-7; D remains unclear. In germline, CDR1 is SGHNT, CDR2 YYREEE (reference sequence). The CDR3 covers 12 residues. The CDR3 nucleotides read TGTGCCAGCAGCTGGCGAGCCGGCGAGCGGTACTTC. Its translation is CASSWRAGERYF.

This clonotype was observed many times. The genes are TRBV12-3 or TRBV12-4 and TRBJ2-5; 8 bases map to TRBD1. Trimming at V came to 3 bases and at J to 1 base, leaving 4 bases not matched to a gene. This CDR3 is 15 amino acids long. In DNA form, the CDR3 reads TGTGCCAGCAGTTTCGGACAGGGAACCCAAGAGACCCAGTACTTC. It is translated as CASSFGQGTQETQYF.

Regarding this clonotype: This may arise from a read error, as a much more abundant clone is one base away. The J gene is TRBJ2-7, the V gene TRBV6-2 or TRBV6-3; D is uncertain. The germline V gene encodes CDR1 MNHEY and CDR2 SVGEGT. Deletions cut 10 bases from V and 3 bases from J, with 10 bases between. The CDR3 runs to 11 residues. The DNA for the CDR3 is TGTGCCACCGAAAAGGGCTACGAGCAGTACTTC. The encoded protein is CATEKGYEQYF.

A word on this clonotype: It is unclear where the CDR3 begins or ends on the DNA, so no DNA is shown, and the CDR3 is as TCRdb lists it. This chain links TRBV7-2 with TRBJ2-7; the table's D call, TRBD1, was not checked against the DNA. The CDR3 totals 21 residues, both ends included. Germline loops: CDR1 SGHTA, CDR2 FQGNSA. Here the CDR3 reads CASSFYICSAKGFGGTYEQYF.

The chain uses TRBV5-6 and TRBJ2-7; 8 bases map to TRBD2. Germline V gene sequence: CDR1 SGHDT, CDR2 YYEEEE. Unmatched junction bases numbered 10, after V lost 3 bases and J lost 2 bases. This CDR3 region has 16 residues. The CDR3 is CASSWGPSGGTYEQYF. The DNA of the CDR3 is TGTGCCAGCAGCTGGGGGCCCAGCGGGGGCACCTACGAGCAGTACTTC.